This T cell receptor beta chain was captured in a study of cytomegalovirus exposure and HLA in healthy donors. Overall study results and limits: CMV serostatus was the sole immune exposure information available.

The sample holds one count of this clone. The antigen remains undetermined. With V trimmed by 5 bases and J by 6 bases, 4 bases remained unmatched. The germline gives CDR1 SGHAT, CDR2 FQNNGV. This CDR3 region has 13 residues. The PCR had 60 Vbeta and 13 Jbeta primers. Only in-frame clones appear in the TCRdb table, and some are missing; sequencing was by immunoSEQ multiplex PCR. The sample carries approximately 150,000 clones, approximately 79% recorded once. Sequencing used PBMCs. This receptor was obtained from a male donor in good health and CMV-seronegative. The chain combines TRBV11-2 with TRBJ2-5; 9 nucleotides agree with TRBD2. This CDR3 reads CASSQAGGQTQYF. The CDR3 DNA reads TGTGCCAGCAGCCAAGCGGGGGGACAGACCCAGTACTTC.